This T cell receptor (beta chain) emerged from a study of identical twins (dated by TCRdb to 2015 to 2016). General notes on the study: To test whether fetal clonotypes persist, this study deep-sequenced TCR alpha and beta repertoires from monozygotic twins, from unrelated adults of various ages, and from cord blood. To rule out contamination, replicate twin experiments were performed at different times with different library preparation protocols.

This clonotype was recorded a few times. It lacks a known antigen. It has no much larger one-base neighbor in the sample; base qualities were not kept. Every donor was a healthy Caucasian. The twin cohort comprised three pairs of female monozygotic twins, all aged roughly 18 to 30 years. Positive isolation kits from Invitrogen were used to isolate the CD4+ and CD8+ T cell populations. General conclusions and limits of the study: In beta out-of-frame sequences, excess twin sharing was weaker, because having fewer shared sequences lowered the signal-to-noise ratio. Compared with coincidental sharing between unrelated individuals, out-of-frame TCR alpha sequences shared between twins showed an excess of sequences with low generation probability. Out-of-frame TCR alpha sharing in monozygotic twins was systematically underestimated by recombination models, whereas sharing between unrelated individuals was in agreement with the recombination models. Because the same donors could not be followed over many years, the conclusions relied on cross-sectional statistical analysis. Invariant T cells such as MAIT and iNKT could partly confound zero-insertion analyses, though diverse VJ usage argued against this for most clonotypes. Fewer insertions were carried by abundant cord blood beta clonotypes, a similar but weaker trend appeared in young adult naive repertoires, and no such trend appeared in memory repertoires.

The CDR3 runs 12 amino acids, cysteine and phenylalanine included. Of all the DNA, just the CDR3 is kept, 36 bases in frame from base 1. Taken from the germline V gene, the CDR1 and CDR2 loops are MGHDK and SYGVNS. V gives up 5 bases and J gives up 8 bases, and the segment between their germline ends measures 9 bases. Libraries were constructed by 5' RACE. The sequencing machine was an Illumina HiSeq 2000. A universal primer binding site was introduced by template switching, and a unique molecular identifier was present in the final cDNA, enabling accurate counting of TCR cDNA molecules. First-strand cDNA for TCR alpha and beta chains was synthesized from specific primers in the conserved constant-segment region. To control for contamination, each cDNA library was double barcoded with a SMART-Mk sample barcode plus Illumina barcodes. TruSeq adapter sequences, together with Illumina sample barcodes, were added in two successive PCR steps. Sequencing of the TCR alpha and beta cDNA libraries was done on the Illumina HiSeq platform using custom primers. Processing in the source paper ran as follows. MiGEC processed the raw reads to extract unique molecular identifiers, while MiXCR was used to determine the CDR3 positions. For each individual, recombination models were inferred using an EM algorithm with the repgenHMM and IGoR tools. Shared clonotype analysis was performed with the tcR package in R, normalizing sharing by the product of cloneset sizes. To study raw recombination without the effects of thymic and clonal selection, out-of-frame nonproductive sequences were analyzed. TCRdb passed the public sequencing reads through fastp at Q25 and MiXCR, retaining productive beta sequences. Rows with a matching CDR3 protein are joined into one entry that keeps the most common DNA and genes. The V and J calls come from TCRdb's annotation, not from the publication. This sample is represented by 250,000 to 300,000 distinct CDR3 sequences; roughly 8.6% of them were singletons. The ten largest clones represent around 7.1% of the sample.

The data were also submitted as part of a second study, on yellow fever vaccine responses in identical twins. Drawing on the second study: The T cell response to vaccination in identical twins was reported by the authors to appear partly convergent and partly personalized. In identical twins, the study followed T cell clones that responded to the vaccine with precision.

Sample: CD8+ T cells sorted from blood. The receptor chain draws on TRBV25-1 and TRBJ2-2; no D segment can be confidently identified. The receptor was derived from a woman under 30 in good health. The CDR3 sequence is CASSPTLGELFF. The bases read TGTGCCAGCAGTCCAACACTAGGGGAGCTGTTTTTT. Supplemented by the reference TRBV25-1 and TRBJ2-2 proteins around the CDR3, the complete variable domain is EADIYQTPRYLVIGTGKKITLECSQTMGHDKMYWYQQDPGMELHLIHYSYGVNSTEKGDLSSESTVSRIRTEHFPLTLESARPSHTSQYLCASSPTLGELFFGEGSRLTVL.